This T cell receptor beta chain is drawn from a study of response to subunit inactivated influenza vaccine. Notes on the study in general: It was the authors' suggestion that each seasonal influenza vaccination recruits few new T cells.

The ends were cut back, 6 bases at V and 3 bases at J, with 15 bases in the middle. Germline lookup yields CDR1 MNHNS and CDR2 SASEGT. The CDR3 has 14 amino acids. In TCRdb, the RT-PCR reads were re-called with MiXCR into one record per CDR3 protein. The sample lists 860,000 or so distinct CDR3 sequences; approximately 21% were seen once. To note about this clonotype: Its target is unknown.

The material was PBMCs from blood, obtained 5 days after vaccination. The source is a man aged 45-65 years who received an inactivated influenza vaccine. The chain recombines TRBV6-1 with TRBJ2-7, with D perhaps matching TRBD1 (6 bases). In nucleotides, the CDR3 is TGTGCCAGCAGAAAAACAGGGAAAGACTACGAGCAGTACTTC. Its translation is CASRKTGKDYEQYF.